Only a few counts were recorded for the clone carrying this T cell receptor (beta chain). Its antigen is undetermined. This record comes from a study of cytomegalovirus exposure and HLA in healthy donors. V was trimmed by 0 bases and J by 10 bases, leaving 16 bases between them. Germline V gene sequence: CDR1 LNHNV, CDR2 YYDKDF (reference sequence). CDR3 size: 16 residues. Study-level results: V- and J-gene trimming in TCR beta was tied to a missense DCLRE1C variant by an analysis performed later. Reports credit the classifier with highly specific, highly sensitive diagnosis of cytomegalovirus status.

The PCR was carried out with 60 Vbeta primers and 13 Jbeta primers. Generated by immunoSEQ multiplex PCR, the TCRdb table keeps only in-frame clones and is missing some. The sample has 150,000 or so clones; approximately 79% are singletons. Sequencing was carried out using PBMCs. The sequence derives from a man between 45 and 60 years old in good health and CMV-seropositive. The V and J genes are TRBV15 and TRBJ1-6; a possible D gene is TRBD1 (5 bases). The CDR3 DNA is TGTGCCACCAGCAGAGATGTGGGGGGAGGCGGGTCACCCCTCCACTTT. Its translation: CATSRDVGGGGSPLHF.